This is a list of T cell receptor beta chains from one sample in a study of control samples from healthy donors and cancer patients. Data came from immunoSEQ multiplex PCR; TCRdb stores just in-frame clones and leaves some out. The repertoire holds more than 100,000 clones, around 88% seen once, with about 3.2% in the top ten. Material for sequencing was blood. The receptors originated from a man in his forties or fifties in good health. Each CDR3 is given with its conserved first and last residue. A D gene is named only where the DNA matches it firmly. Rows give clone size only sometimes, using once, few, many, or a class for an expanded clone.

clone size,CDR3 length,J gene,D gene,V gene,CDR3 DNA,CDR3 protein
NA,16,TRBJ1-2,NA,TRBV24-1,TGTGCCACCAGTGAGAGAGGAAGCCCTCGAAACTATGGCTACACCTTC,CATSERGSPRNYGYTF
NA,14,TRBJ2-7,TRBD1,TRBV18,TGTGCCAGCTCACCCGGGACACAGGGGTACGAGCAGTACTTC,CASSPGTQGYEQYF
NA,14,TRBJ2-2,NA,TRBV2,TGTGCCAGCAGTGAGGGAGCTCGCACCGGGGAGCTGTTTTTT,CASSEGARTGELFF
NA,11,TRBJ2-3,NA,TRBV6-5,TGTGCCAGCAGGTTCACAGATACGCAGTATTTT,CASRFTDTQYF
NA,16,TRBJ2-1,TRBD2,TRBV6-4,TGTGCCAGCAGTCGAACAGCGGGGGCCGACTACAATGAGCAGTTCTTC,CASSRTAGADYNEQFF
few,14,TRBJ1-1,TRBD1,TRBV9,TGTGCCAGCAGCGCCCAACCGGGACAGGGTGAAGCTTTCTTT,CASSAQPGQGEAFF
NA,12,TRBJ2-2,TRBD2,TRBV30,TGTGCCTGGAACGGGGGGTCCGGGGAGCTGTTTTTT,CAWNGGSGELFF
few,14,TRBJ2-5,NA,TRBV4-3,TGCGCCAGCAGCCTAGAGGCTAGCGTGGAGACCCAGTACTTC,CASSLEASVETQYF
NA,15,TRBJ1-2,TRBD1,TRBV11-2,TGTGCCAGCAGCCTCCGACAGGGCGGTAACTATGGCTACACCTTC,CASSLRQGGNYGYTF
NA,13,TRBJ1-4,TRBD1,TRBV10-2,TGCGCCAGCAGACAGGGGATTGGGGAAAAACTGTTTTTT,CASRQGIGEKLFF
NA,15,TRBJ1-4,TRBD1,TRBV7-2,TGTGCCAGCAGCCCGTGGGACAGGGAAAGTGAAAAACTGTTTTTT,CASSPWDRESEKLFF
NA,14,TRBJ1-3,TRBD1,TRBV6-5,TGTGCCAGCACTCAGGGGGGCGCTTTGAACACCATATATTTT,CASTQGGALNTIYF
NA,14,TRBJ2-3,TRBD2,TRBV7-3,TGTGCCAGCAGCTCCTCTAGCGGGGCCGATACGCAGTATTTT,CASSSSSGADTQYF
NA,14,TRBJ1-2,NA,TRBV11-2,TGTGCCAGCAGCTTAAACAGGAATTACTATGGCTACACCTTC,CASSLNRNYYGYTF
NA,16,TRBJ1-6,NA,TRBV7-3,TGTGCCAGCAGCTACACCTCAGTCGGGGGGAATTCACCCCTCCACTTT,CASSYTSVGGNSPLHF
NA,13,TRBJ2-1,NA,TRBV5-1,TGCGCCAGCAGCTCGGTTTTGAACAATGAGCAGTTCTTC,CASSSVLNNEQFF
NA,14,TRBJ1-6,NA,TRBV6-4,TGTGCCAGCAGTCCGGGACCTGGTAATTCACCCCTCCACTTT,CASSPGPGNSPLHF
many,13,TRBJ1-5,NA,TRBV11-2,TGTGCCAGCAGCCGTAACAGGGCTCAGCCCCAGCATTTT,CASSRNRAQPQHF
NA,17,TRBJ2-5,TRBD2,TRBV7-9,TGTGCCAGCAGCTTAGGTGCTGGCGGGGGACCACAAGAGACCCAGTACTTC,CASSLGAGGGPQETQYF
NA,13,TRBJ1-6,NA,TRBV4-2,TGTGCCAGCTCTCCAGCAGGGGACTCACCCCTCCACTTT,CASSPAGDSPLHF
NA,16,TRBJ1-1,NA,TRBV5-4,TGTGCCAGCAGCGAAGGAGGGAATCGACAGAACACTGAAGCTTTCTTT,CASSEGGNRQNTEAFF
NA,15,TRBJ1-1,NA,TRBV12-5,TGTGCTAGTGCTGACTCCAGGGTTGGGAACACTGAAGCTTTCTTT,CASADSRVGNTEAFF
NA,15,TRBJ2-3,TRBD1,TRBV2,TGTGCCAGCAACTCCGGGACAGGGGGGGCAGATACGCAGTATTTT,CASNSGTGGADTQYF
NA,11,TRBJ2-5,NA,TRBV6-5,TGTGCCAGCGGGGGCTGGGAGACCCAGTACTTC,CASGGWETQYF
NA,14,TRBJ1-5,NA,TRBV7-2,TGTGCCAGCAGCTCGGGACAAGTCAATCAGCCCCAGCATTTT,CASSSGQVNQPQHF
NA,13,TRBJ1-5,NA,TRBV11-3,TGTGCCAGCAGCTTAGATCCGGGGCAGCCCCAGCATTTT,CASSLDPGQPQHF
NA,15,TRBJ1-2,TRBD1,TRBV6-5,TGTGCCAGCAGTAACAGGGGCCGAGGGGACTATGGCTACACCTTC,CASSNRGRGDYGYTF
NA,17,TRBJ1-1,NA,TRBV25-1,TGTGCCAGCAGTGAGCACTTTGCGGGAAACAGGGTCCCTGAAGCTTTCTTT,CASSEHFAGNRVPEAFF
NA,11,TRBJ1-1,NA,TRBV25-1,TGTGCCAGCAGTGAAGATACTGAAGCTTTCTTT,CASSEDTEAFF
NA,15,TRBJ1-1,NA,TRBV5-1,TGCGCCAGCAGCTTGGTAGTCGGAAGGGACACTGAAGCTTTCTTT,CASSLVVGRDTEAFF
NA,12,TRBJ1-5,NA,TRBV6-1,TGTGCCAGCAGTGAAGGGGGTCAGCCCCAGCATTTT,CASSEGGQPQHF
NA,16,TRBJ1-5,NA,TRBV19,TGTGCCAGTAGCTATAGGGTTTACCCTGAAAATCAGCCCCAGCATTTT,CASSYRVYPENQPQHF
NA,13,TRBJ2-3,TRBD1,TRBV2,TGTGCCGAAGGGACAGGGAACACAGATACGCAGTATTTT,CAEGTGNTDTQYF
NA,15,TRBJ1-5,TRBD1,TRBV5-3,TGTGCCAGAAGCAGGGGACAGGGGGTCAATCAGCCCCAGCATTTT,CARSRGQGVNQPQHF
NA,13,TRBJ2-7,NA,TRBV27,TGTGCCAGCAGTTTAAAGGGCTACCACGAGCAGTACTTC,CASSLKGYHEQYF
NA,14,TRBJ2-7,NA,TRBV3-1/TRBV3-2,TGTGCCAGCAGCCCTTCTACAGGGCGATACGAGCAGTACTTC,CASSPSTGRYEQYF
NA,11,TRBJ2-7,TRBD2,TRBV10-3,TGTGCCACGCGGGGGAGCTACGAGCAGTACTTC,CATRGSYEQYF
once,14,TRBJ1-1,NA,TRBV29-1,TGCAGCGTTCAAAAGGGGGGGAAGGGCACTGAAGCTTTCTTT,CSVQKGGKGTEAFF
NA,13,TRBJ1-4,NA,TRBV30,TGTGCCTGGAGTAGGGCGGGTAATGAAAAACTGTTTTTT,CAWSRAGNEKLFF
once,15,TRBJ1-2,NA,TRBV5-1,TGCGCCAGCAGCTTGGTGTCAGGGAGTAACTATGGCTACACCTTC,CASSLVSGSNYGYTF
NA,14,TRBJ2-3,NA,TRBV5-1,TGCGCCAGCAGCTGGGAGGGGGCGAGGGATACGCAGTATTTT,CASSWEGARDTQYF
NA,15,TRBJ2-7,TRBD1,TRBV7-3,TGTGCCAGCAGCTTCGACAGGGTAACTGTGGGCGAGCAGTACTTC,CASSFDRVTVGEQYF
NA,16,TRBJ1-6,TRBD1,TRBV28,TGTGCCAGCAGTTCCTGGGGACAGGGGAATTTTTCACCCCTCCACTTT,CASSSWGQGNFSPLHF
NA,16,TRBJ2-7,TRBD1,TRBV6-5,TGTGCCAGCAGTTACTCCGGGACAGGCCCACAGTACGAGCAGTACTTC,CASSYSGTGPQYEQYF
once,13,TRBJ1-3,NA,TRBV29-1,TGCAGCGCCGCAGAGAGCTCTGGAAACACCATATATTTT,CSAAESSGNTIYF